The clone carrying this T cell receptor (beta chain) was detected ten times or more. The antigen remains undetermined. The data were taken from a study of CD8 T cells in ankylosing spondylitis. Trimming left V 3 bases short and J 1 base short, with 10 bases between. Germline loops: CDR1 MNHNS, CDR2 SASEGT. CDR3 size: 15 residues. Study results and limitations: Enrichment of disease-linked clones was reportedly significant in matched ankylosing spondylitis synovial fluid. Several of the motif variants were reported before in synovial fluid and blood from reactive arthritis.

Molecular-barcoded quantitative 5'-RACE produced these TCR beta libraries. TCRdb processed the 5' RACE reads anew with MiXCR; each CDR3 protein has one entry. The data show a few hundred thousand distinct CDR3 sequences, about 10% seen once. The rearrangement links TRBV6-1 to TRBJ1-5; D is undetermined. The clonotype was recovered from a male donor with ankylosing spondylitis or in good health (not recorded which). The sample taken for sequencing was blood, either unsorted or a sorted T cell fraction (not recorded which). In nucleotides, the CDR3 is TGTGCCAGCAGTGAGTTGATCCTGAGCAATCAGCCCCAGCATTTT. Encoded protein: CASSELILSNQPQHF.